Below are 30 T cell receptor beta chains sequenced from a single sample in a study of T cell repertoires and HLA-DP antigens. These TCRs are of unknown antigen specificity. The data were produced by immunoSEQ multiplex PCR, yet TCRdb's version contains in-frame clones alone and is incomplete. The table records about 73,000 clones, about 82% of them present only once. The sample consisted of CD4+ T cells from PBMCs. The receptor source for this set is a man between 60 and 70 years old in good health and CMV-seronegative.

The chain links TRBV5-6 to TRBJ1-4; perhaps TRBD1 as D (6 bases). This CDR3 comprises 15 residues. The germline CDR1 and CDR2 sequences are SGHDT and YYEEEE. V was pared by 5 bases and J by 2 bases, with 13 bases between. CDR3 nucleotide sequence: TGTGCCAGCAGTGAGCAGGGGAGGACTAATGAAAAACTGTTTTTT. This sequence encodes CASSEQGRTNEKLFF.

The chain carries TRBV4-1 and TRBJ2-1; the D gene is possibly TRBD1 (5 bases). Trimming shortened V by 5 bases and J by 0 bases, and 11 bases separated the two germline ends. The CDR3 is 15 residues long. Germline lookup yields CDR1 MGHRA and CDR2 YSYEKL. CDR3 nucleotides: TGCGCCAGCAGCTTACAGGAAAGCTCCTACAATGAGCAGTTCTTC. This sequence encodes CASSLQESSYNEQFF.

This clone was observed a few times. The chain links TRBV29-1 to TRBJ1-2, with D possibly TRBD1 on 6 matching bases. The germline V gene has CDR1 SQVTM and CDR2 ANQGSEA. The CDR3 is made up of 12 amino acids. V shed 7 bases and J shed 4 bases, with 13 bases lying between them. The CDR3 DNA is TGCAGCGCCAACAGGGTCGCCTATGGCTACACCTTC. Translating it yields CSANRVAYGYTF.

In its sample, this clone was seen a few times. At one end the junction does not follow the germline gene, possibly because of a read error. This chain uses TRBV12-5 with TRBJ2-1; 8 nucleotides line up with TRBD1. This CDR3 is 15 amino acids long. Germline V CDR1 and CDR2: LGHNT, FRNRAP. The CDR3 loop is CASGLLGQGYIEQFF. For the CDR3, the DNA is TGTGCTAGTGGTTTGTTAGGACAGGGCTACATTGAGCAGTTCTTC.

V is TRBV5-4 and J is TRBJ2-6; D is perhaps TRBD1 or TRBD2 (6 bases each). V was clipped by 0 bases and J by 4 bases, with 8 bases between them. The CDR3 is 15 amino acids. Germline assignment: CDR1 SGHNT and CDR2 YYREEE (reference sequence). The CDR3 here is CASSLAGAGANVLTF. The DNA of the CDR3 is TGTGCCAGCAGCTTGGCGGGGGCCGGGGCCAACGTCCTGACTTTC.

The chain couples TRBV7-2 to TRBJ1-1; D is unclear. This CDR3 has 13 amino acids. The germline V gene encodes CDR1 SGHTA and CDR2 FQGNSA. The V gene lost 5 bases and the J gene lost 1 base, with 8 bases spanning the gap. The CDR3 DNA sequence: TGTGCCAGCAGCGCCGTCGGGAACACTGAAGCTTTCTTT. Translation: CASSAVGNTEAFF. Looking up the rest from reference TRBV7-2 and TRBJ1-1 gives the full variable domain: GAGVSQSPSNKVTEKGKDVELRCDPISGHTALYWYRQSLGQGLEFLIYFQGNSAPDKSGLPSDRFSAERTGGSVSTLTIQRTQQEDSAVYLCASSAVGNTEAFFGQGTRLTVV.

The chain joins TRBV4-1 to TRBJ1-3; the D gene is possibly TRBD1 (6 bases). Trimming left V 0 bases short and J 0 bases short, with 27 bases between. The CDR3 runs 22 residues. Per the germline V gene, CDR1 is MGHRA and CDR2 is YSYEKL. The CDR3 reads CASSQDPSRQAFGPFSGNTIYF. The DNA for the CDR3 is TGCGCCAGCAGCCAAGACCCCTCCCGACAGGCCTTCGGGCCCTTCTCTGGAAACACCATATATTTT.

This sequence joins TRBV6-5 and TRBJ1-1, with D possibly being TRBD1 (5 bases). CDR3 size: 14 residues. The V gene lost 2 bases and the J gene lost 4 bases, with 11 bases spanning the gap. From germline, CDR1 is MNHEY and CDR2 SVGAGI. CDR3 sequence reads: CASSYPGGSTEAFF. The CDR3, as DNA: TGTGCCAGCAGTTACCCGGGGGGTAGCACTGAAGCTTTCTTT.

The V call is TRBV11-2, the J call TRBJ2-5; maybe TRBD2 (5 bases). V lost 5 bases and J lost 1, with 11 bases in between. Germline V lookup: CDR1 SGHAT, CDR2 FQNNGV. CDR3 length: 14 residues. CDR3 protein: CASSLDWLQETQYF. In DNA, the CDR3 is TGTGCCAGCAGCCTGGACTGGCTCCAAGAGACCCAGTACTTC.

This clone was seen a single time. The gene calls are TRBV5-1 and TRBJ2-1; 9 positions agree with TRBD2. This CDR3 is 16 amino acids long. V gave up 0 bases and J gave up 3 bases; unmatched junction bases: 4. Germline V gene lookup returns CDR1 SGHRS and CDR2 YFSETQ. In DNA, the CDR3 is TGCGCCAGCAGCTTGGCCGGCGGGAGGGACTACAATGAGCAGTTCTTC. Translating gives CASSLAGGRDYNEQFF.

This clone has just one count. The chain joins TRBV18 to TRBJ1-4, with TRBD1 matching over 7 bases. V trimming: 4 bases; J trimming: 4 bases; junction bases outside the gene matches: 9. This CDR3 has 16 residues. Germline V gene lookup returns CDR1 KGHSH and CDR2 LQKENI. CDR3 bases: TGTGCCAGCTCACTCTTTTCCGGGACAGTTAATGAAAAACTGTTTTTT. Its translation: CASSLFSGTVNEKLFF.

The sample holds one count of this clone. This chain links TRBV15 with TRBJ2-5; tentative D call: TRBD2 (6 bases). The J call may be incorrect, as the DNA end agrees better with TRBJ2-7. CDR3 length: 14 residues. Germline CDR1 is LNHNV and CDR2 is YYDKDF (reference sequence). CDR3: CATSRERGTYEQYF. CDR3 DNA sequence: TGTGCCACCAGCAGAGAGCGGGGTACCTACGAGCAGTACTTC.

This clone was counted only a few times. The J gene is TRBJ1-4, the V gene TRBV2; D not resolved. Trimming shortened V by 2 bases and J by 8 bases, and 15 bases separated the two germline ends. Germline assignment: CDR1 SNHLY and CDR2 FYNNEI. The CDR3 covers 15 residues. In DNA form, the CDR3 reads TGTGCCAGCAGTGAAACCCGTGGAACGGGGGAAAAACTGTTTTTT. Protein: CASSETRGTGEKLFF. Full variable domain (rest looked up from reference TRBV2 and TRBJ1-4): EPEVTQTPSHQVTQMGQEVILRCVPISNHLYFYWYRQILGQKVEFLVSFYNNEISEKSEIFDDQFSVERPDGSNFTLKIRSTKLEDSAMYFCASSETRGTGEKLFFGSGTQLSVL.

This chain links TRBV9 with TRBJ1-2, with TRBD1 as a possible D gene (5 bases). This CDR3 region has 14 residues. Germline CDR1 reads SGDLS; CDR2 reads YYNGEE. V was cut by 3 bases and J by 6 bases, with 15 bases left in between. The CDR3 spells CASSGQSSGDGYTF. The DNA of the CDR3 is TGTGCCAGCAGCGGACAGTCCTCCGGGGATGGCTACACCTTC.

This clone appeared a single time. This chain links TRBV7-2 with TRBJ1-2; possible D gene TRBD1, 5 bases. Germline values: CDR1 SGHTA, CDR2 FQGNSA. The CDR3 is made up of 13 amino acids. The V gene lost 5 bases and the J gene lost 8 bases, with 15 bases spanning the gap. The CDR3 coding sequence is TGTGCCAGCAGCCCGGATCAGGGTACCGGCTACACCTTC. Its protein product is CASSPDQGTGYTF. Combining the CDR3 with reference TRBV7-2 and TRBJ1-2 gives the whole variable domain GAGVSQSPSNKVTEKGKDVELRCDPISGHTALYWYRQSLGQGLEFLIYFQGNSAPDKSGLPSDRFSAERTGGSVSTLTIQRTQQEDSAVYLCASSPDQGTGYTFGSGTRLTVV.

The chain has TRBV5-1 and TRBJ1-2; 8 bases map to TRBD1. The CDR3 has 14 residues. The junction had 7 bases not matched to a gene; V was cut back by 1 base and J by 8 bases. Looked up from germline, CDR1 is SGHRS and CDR2 is YFSETQ. CDR3 in amino acids: CASSLLTGEGGYTF. The CDR3 DNA sequence: TGCGCCAGCAGCTTGCTGACAGGGGAAGGCGGCTACACCTTC.

The chain is built from TRBV21-1 and TRBJ1-4; TRBD1 was called by the table and not checked on the DNA. TRBV21-1 is termed a pseudogene. The CDR3 sequence is 11 residues long. This CDR3 reads CASSHDEKLFF. The CDR3, as DNA: TGTGCCAGCAGCCATGATGAAAAACTGTTTTTT.

Only one count was recorded for this clone. The rearrangement uses TRBV6-5 and TRBJ1-4, with D possibly TRBD1 on 6 matching bases. CDR3 length: 13 residues. The V and J ends lost 5 bases and 8 bases respectively, with 12 bases between them. Germline V gene lookup returns CDR1 MNHEY and CDR2 SVGAGI. The CDR3 DNA follows: TGTGCCAGCAGTACAGGGCGGGAAGAAAAACTGTTTTTT. Its translation: CASSTGREEKLFF.

In this sample, this clone turned up a few times. J is TRBJ1-5 and V is TRBV4-2; D perhaps matches TRBD1 (6 bases). The CDR3 has 19 amino acids. V lost 1 base, J lost 1 base, and 20 bases lay in between. Germline CDR1 reads LGHNA; CDR2 reads YNFKEQ. CDR3 DNA: TGTGCCAGCAGCCAAGGAGGGTCGTGGGGGCGAGACAGCAATCAGCCCCAGCATTTT. Protein sequence: CASSQGGSWGRDSNQPQHF.

This chain connects TRBV4-3 to TRBJ1-1; D might be TRBD1 (6 bases). The germline CDR1 and CDR2 sequences are LGHNA and YSLEER. Trimming took 1 base from V and 0 from J, leaving 27 bases between them. This CDR3 has 21 residues. DNA for the CDR3: TGCGCCAGCAGCCAAGTCCAACGCCGGTCTGTTCGGGACAAAGTGAACACTGAAGCTTTCTTT. Its translation is CASSQVQRRSVRDKVNTEAFF.

This clone was counted once. CDR3 in DNA: TGTGCCAGCAGCCCTGGCGGGGGGCGGGATACGCAGTATTTT. Its protein is CASSPGGGRDTQYF. This sequence joins TRBV7-2 and TRBJ2-3; 8 bases fit TRBD2. The CDR3 has 14 residues. Trimming took 5 bases from V and 6 from J; bases not matched to a gene: 7. Germline-derived CDR1 and CDR2 are SGHTA and FQGNSA.

V usage is TRBV5-5 and J usage is TRBJ1-2; D uncertain. Germline CDR1 reads SGHKS; CDR2 reads YYEKEE (reference sequence). V was pared by 2 bases and J by 8 bases, with 19 bases between. The CDR3 loop spans 15 amino acids. CDR3: CASSFEWAPMGGYTF. The CDR3, as DNA: TGTGCCAGCAGCTTCGAGTGGGCACCTATGGGAGGCTACACCTTC.

This clone was seen more than once but under ten times. The rearrangement links TRBV30 to TRBJ1-2; D possibly corresponds to TRBD1 (5 bases). Germline CDR1 is GTSNPN and CDR2 is SVGIG (reference sequence). The CDR3 runs 10 residues. Trimming took off 8 bases at V and 6 bases at J, with 10 bases between the two ends. CDR3: CAQGPNGYTF. CDR3 nucleotide sequence: TGTGCCCAGGGACCAAATGGCTACACCTTC.

The chain recombines TRBV19 with TRBJ1-1; no reliable D call. Germline CDR1 is LNHDA and CDR2 is SQIVND (reference sequence). Trimming removed 5 bases at V and 1 base at J, with 11 bases between. This CDR3 is built from 14 residues. CDR3 nucleotides: TGTGCCAGTAGTGAGGCGGATAGGAACACTGAAGCTTTCTTT. This translates into CASSEADRNTEAFF.

The chain links TRBV7-3 to TRBJ2-1; the D gene is possibly TRBD1 (6 bases). The germline V gene encodes CDR1 SGHTA and CDR2 FQGTGA. CDR3 size: 12 residues. The V and J ends lost 5 bases and 5 bases respectively, with 7 bases between them. Here the CDR3 DNA reads TGTGCCAGCAGCCAGGGGCACAATGAGCAGTTCTTC. The encoded protein is CASSQGHNEQFF.

The V call is TRBV7-9, the J call TRBJ1-5; D not certain. Trimming shortened V by 0 bases and J by 2 bases, and 5 bases separated the two germline ends. Germline lookup yields CDR1 SEHNR and CDR2 FQNEAQ (reference sequence). This CDR3 spans 14 amino acids. As DNA, the CDR3 is TGTGCCAGCAGCTTAGCGAACGGCAATCAGCCCCAGCATTTT. Amino acid sequence: CASSLANGNQPQHF.

This clone occurred once. This chain uses TRBV5-1 with TRBJ2-3; D ambiguous. The CDR3 consists of 14 residues. The germline V gene encodes CDR1 SGHRS and CDR2 YFSETQ. The ends were cut back, 0 bases at V and 5 bases at J, with 10 bases in the middle. As DNA, the CDR3 is TGCGCCAGCAGCTTGGGGGGTACATTAGATACGCAGTATTTT. This encodes CASSLGGTLDTQYF.

The chain combines TRBV7-2 with TRBJ2-4, with D tentatively TRBD1 (5 bases). The CDR3 is 15 amino acids. V lost 5 bases, J lost 2 bases, and 13 bases lay in between. Germline V lookup: CDR1 SGHTA, CDR2 FQGNSA. The DNA of the CDR3 is TGTGCCAGCAGCCAACTGCAGGGTACCAAAAACATTCAGTACTTC. It specifies CASSQLQGTKNIQYF.

The gene calls are TRBV5-6 and TRBJ1-1, with D uncertain. The germline V gene encodes CDR1 SGHDT and CDR2 YYEEEE. The CDR3 runs to 11 residues. V lost 1 base and J 5 bases, leaving 3 bases between the germline ends. This chain's CDR3 is CASSLRTEAFF. CDR3 nucleotide sequence: TGTGCCAGCAGCTTGAGGACTGAAGCTTTCTTT.

The chain is built from TRBV5-1 and TRBJ2-1, with D hard to call. V lost 4 bases and J 5 bases, leaving 19 bases between the germline ends. Germline CDR1 SGHRS, CDR2 YFSETQ. The CDR3 spans 16 residues. This CDR3 reads CASSPKGDATDNEQFF. The CDR3 DNA is TGCGCCAGCAGCCCTAAGGGTGATGCGACGGACAATGAGCAGTTCTTC.